These 28 T cell receptor beta chains originate from one sample sequenced in a study of T-cell memory formation after mild COVID-19 (dated by TCRdb to about 2021). Library preparation was by 5' RACE. Reads for this sample came from an Illumina NovaSeq 6000. TCRdb reran the public reads through fastp at Q25 and MiXCR, keeping productive beta chains. Entries that share a CDR3 protein sequence are merged under the most common genes and DNA. The sample profile shows 400,000 to 500,000 distinct CDR3 sequences; roughly 20% of them were found once. 7.5% to 9.5% of the sample lies in the top ten. What was sequenced was PBMCs or a T cell subset sorted from them (not recorded which). Receptors were obtained from an adult woman who had mild COVID-19 (a few samples of this study predate the infection). The sample titles of this study are shuffled in the database, so cell type and time point are left out; the donor was told from shared clones.

Ten or more counts support this clonotype. The V and J genes are TRBV7-9 and TRBJ2-7; D is undetermined. The V end was cut by 6 bases, the J end by 4 bases, with 10 bases between. The CDR3 contains 12 residues. The germline gives CDR1 SEHNR, CDR2 FQNEAQ (reference sequence). This CDR3 is CASSSGVYEQYF. The CDR3, as DNA: TGTGCCAGCAGTTCTGGGGTTTACGAGCAGTACTTC.

The table lists this clonotype with a few counts. The chain combines TRBV29-1 with TRBJ1-2; D unresolved. The CDR3 extends over 11 amino acids. Trimming stripped 7 bases from V and 6 bases from J, with 12 bases between. Per the germline V gene, CDR1 is SQVTM and CDR2 is ANQGSEA. CDR3 sequence: CSAQHNHGYTF. The CDR3 DNA sequence: TGCAGCGCCCAACATAATCATGGCTACACCTTC.

This chain uses TRBV5-6 with TRBJ2-4; D remains ambiguous. In germline, CDR1 is SGHDT, CDR2 YYEEEE. The V end was cut by 4 bases, the J end by 6 bases, with 20 bases between. CDR3 length: 16 residues. The CDR3: CASSPSLNMAANIQYF. The CDR3 region has the DNA TGTGCCAGCAGCCCTTCCCTGAATATGGCAGCAAACATTCAGTACTTC.

This clonotype appeared a few times. The V call is TRBV10-3, the J call TRBJ2-1; D perhaps matches TRBD2 (5 bases). From germline, CDR1 is ENHRY and CDR2 SYGVKD. Trimming took off 10 bases at V and 1 base at J, with 14 bases between the two ends. This CDR3 is built from 14 residues. The DNA for the CDR3 is TGTGCCACTAGACTCGTAGCGTCCTACAATGAGCAGTTCTTC. Amino acids: CATRLVASYNEQFF.

There are a few counts of this clonotype. The CDR3 DNA reads as TGTGCCAGCAGCCAGACGATGGCTGAAGCTTTCTTT. Its protein product is CASSQTMAEAFF. This chain connects TRBV3-1 to TRBJ1-1; D unresolved. Germline CDR1 LGHDT, CDR2 YNNKEL (reference sequence). V was shortened by 3 bases and J by 6 bases, with 8 bases between the two germline ends. This CDR3 has 12 amino acids.

At least ten counts were recorded for this clonotype. The genes are TRBV29-1 and TRBJ1-1; D unresolved. The CDR3 runs to 14 residues. CDR1 and CDR2 (germline): SQVTM, ANQGSEA. V was cut by 2 bases and J by 5 bases, with 15 bases left in between. The CDR3 loop reads CSVEPPARKTEAFF. The CDR3 DNA reads TGCAGCGTTGAACCGCCCGCGAGGAAGACTGAAGCTTTCTTT.

Remarks on this clonotype: The junction departs from germline at one end; a sequencing error may be responsible. The chain recombines TRBV6-1 with TRBJ2-4, with D hard to call. This CDR3 is 11 amino acids long. Germline V gives CDR1 MNHNS, CDR2 SASEGT. The CDR3: CASSQTPAPVF. For the CDR3, the DNA is TGTGCCAGCAGCCAAACACCAGCCCCGGTCTTC.

J is TRBJ2-1 and V is TRBV7-3; TRBD2 matches 8 bases. CDR3 length equals 15 residues. Trimming took 5 bases from V and 6 from J; bases not matched to a gene: 9. Per germline, CDR1 SGHTA and CDR2 FQGTGA. The CDR3 region has the DNA TGTGCCAGCAGCCGTCTAGCGGGCCCTCCCAATGAGCAGTTCTTC. It encodes CASSRLAGPPNEQFF.

The chain combines TRBV12-3 or TRBV12-4 with TRBJ1-3; D uncertain. CDR3 length equals 16 residues. Trimming stripped 1 base from V and 0 bases from J, with 10 bases between. CDR3 protein: CASSLGVPSSGNTIYF. The CDR3 nucleotides read TGTGCCAGCAGTTTAGGCGTGCCATCCTCTGGAAACACCATATATTTT.

This clonotype was picked up a small number of times. V and J are TRBV5-8 and TRBJ2-5; D is undetermined. Looked up from germline, CDR1 is SGHTS and CDR2 is YDEGEE. V was pared by 4 bases and J by 2 bases, with 12 bases between. The length of the CDR3 is 14 residues. The CDR3 nucleotides read TGTGCCAGCAGCGTCCGACTGAAGCAAGAGACCCAGTACTTC. Its translation: CASSVRLKQETQYF.

Many counts were recorded for this clonotype. The chain combines TRBV29-1 with TRBJ1-2; D gene uncertain. The germline V gene has CDR1 SQVTM and CDR2 ANQGSEA. The CDR3 loop spans 13 amino acids. Trimming stripped 4 bases from V and 8 bases from J, with 17 bases between. CDR3 sequence: CSVVIPGLGGYTF. The CDR3, as DNA: TGCAGCGTTGTGATACCTGGACTAGGAGGCTACACCTTC.

This clonotype was seen a handful of times. The chain recombines TRBV4-1 with TRBJ1-2; no definite D call. Trimming pared 4 bases from V and 5 bases from J, leaving 38 bases between. The CDR3 totals 22 residues. Germline V lookup: CDR1 MGHRA, CDR2 YSYEKL. CDR3 amino acids: CASSPVDQALTISDGRLYGYTF. CDR3 DNA: TGCGCCAGCAGCCCCGTGGACCAGGCGCTAACTATTTCTGATGGACGGTTGTATGGCTACACCTTC.

V gene TRBV20-1 combines with J gene TRBJ2-3; D is perhaps TRBD2 (6 bases). Germline CDR1 reads DFQATT; CDR2 reads SNEGSKA (reference sequence). V was trimmed by 1 base and J by 0 bases, leaving 11 bases between them. The CDR3 length is 15 residues. The CDR3 is CSARVLGGSTDTQYF. The DNA of the CDR3 is TGCAGTGCTAGAGTGCTTGGGGGGAGCACAGATACGCAGTATTTT.

CDR3 in amino acids: CASSLSPTPTYEQYF. CDR3 DNA sequence: TGTGCCAGCAGTTTATCGCCAACACCGACCTACGAGCAGTACTTC. The V gene is TRBV27, the J gene TRBJ2-7; D gene uncertain. CDR1 MNHEY and CDR2 SMNVEV come from the germline V gene (reference sequence). The ends were cut back, 0 bases at V and 2 bases at J, with 11 bases in the middle. The CDR3 extends over 15 amino acids.

The V call is TRBV7-8, the J call TRBJ2-5, with TRBD1 as a possible D gene (5 bases). V was pared by 1 base and J by 1 base, with 7 bases between. The CDR3 extends over 14 amino acids. Germline CDR1 reads SGHVS; CDR2 reads FQNEAQ. In DNA, the CDR3 is TGTGCCAGCAGCTTAGAGACAGTCCAAGAGACCCAGTACTTC. This translates into CASSLETVQETQYF.

This clonotype showed up just a few times. The chain links TRBV18 to TRBJ2-1; weak D call: TRBD2 (6 bases). V was pared by 7 bases and J by 9 bases, with 19 bases between. Germline assignment: CDR1 KGHSH and CDR2 LQKENI. The CDR3 runs 14 residues. CDR3 loop: CASLPLATLTEQFF. The CDR3 DNA sequence: TGTGCCAGCTTACCCCTAGCGACCCTTACTGAGCAGTTCTTC.

V is TRBV27 and J is TRBJ1-1, with D tentatively TRBD1 (5 bases). The CDR3 has 14 amino acids. Germline lookup yields CDR1 MNHEY and CDR2 SMNVEV (reference sequence). V lost 8 bases and J 2 bases, leaving 15 bases between the germline ends. The CDR3 reads CASGDSQLNTEAFF. The CDR3 DNA reads TGTGCCAGCGGGGACTCACAATTAAACACTGAAGCTTTCTTT.

This clonotype has only a few counts. The chain couples TRBV6-1 to TRBJ1-2; D unclear. Per the germline V gene, CDR1 is MNHNS and CDR2 is SASEGT. The CDR3 consists of 13 residues. Trimming pared 7 bases from V and 4 bases from J, leaving 13 bases between. CDR3 in amino acids: CASTQPLSYGYTF. The CDR3 DNA reads TGTGCCAGCACGCAGCCACTCTCCTATGGCTACACCTTC.

CDR3 loop: CASSLWGQGNGYTF. The DNA of the CDR3 is TGCGCCAGCAGCTTGTGGGGACAGGGCAATGGCTACACCTTC. The rearrangement joins TRBV5-1 to TRBJ1-2, with 9 bases identical to TRBD1. The CDR3 has 14 amino acids. The germline V gene encodes CDR1 SGHRS and CDR2 YFSETQ. The ends lost 1 base at V and 6 bases at J; junction bases unmatched: 4.

The chain has TRBV12-3 or TRBV12-4 and TRBJ2-5; D is ambiguous. The CDR3 contains 13 residues. Deletions cut 5 bases from V and 3 bases from J, with 10 bases between. The CDR3 spells CASSNSFEETQYF. CDR3 in DNA: TGTGCCAGCAGTAATAGTTTCGAAGAGACCCAGTACTTC.

V gene TRBV5-1 combines with J gene TRBJ2-3; the D is unclear. Trimming shortened V by 0 bases and J by 0 bases, and 8 bases separated the two germline ends. Germline assignment: CDR1 SGHRS and CDR2 YFSETQ. The CDR3 runs to 15 residues. CDR3 bases: TGCGCCAGCAGCTTGGATACGGTTAGCACAGATACGCAGTATTTT. Amino acid sequence: CASSLDTVSTDTQYF.

This clonotype was observed many times. CDR3 in DNA: TGTGCCAGCAGTAGGGACAGGGGCTCCTACGAGCAGTACTTC. This gives the protein CASSRDRGSYEQYF. The V call is TRBV6-5, the J call TRBJ2-7; 10 positions match TRBD1. The CDR3 is made up of 14 amino acids. The V gene's germline CDR1 is MNHEY and CDR2 SVGAGI. Unmatched junction bases numbered 1, after V lost 5 bases and J lost 0 bases.

This clonotype was found many times. The chain joins TRBV24-1 to TRBJ1-1; TRBD1 is a possible D gene (5 bases). The CDR3 sequence is 13 residues long. Trimming took 1 base from V and 6 from J, leaving 8 bases between them. Germline V gene lookup returns CDR1 KGHDR and CDR2 SFDVKD. The CDR3, as DNA: TGTGCCACCAGTGATTTTCTAGGGGCTGAAGCTTTCTTT. Encoded protein: CATSDFLGAEAFF.

The table lists this clonotype with a few counts. CDR3 sequence (DNA): TGTGCCAGTGCTTACGGGACAGGTACCTACGAGCAGTACTTC. Amino acid sequence: CASAYGTGTYEQYF. V gene TRBV6-1 combines with J gene TRBJ2-7; TRBD1 matches 8 bases. Trimming at V came to 9 bases and at J to 2 bases, leaving 9 bases not matched to a gene. This CDR3 spans 14 amino acids. Germline V gene sequence: CDR1 MNHNS, CDR2 SASEGT.

CDR3: CASSMVGTGTEAFF. The CDR3 DNA reads TGTGCCAGTAGTATGGTAGGGACAGGCACTGAAGCTTTCTTT. The V gene is TRBV19, the J gene TRBJ1-1; 8 positions match TRBD1. In germline, CDR1 is LNHDA, CDR2 SQIVND (reference sequence). V was clipped by 3 bases and J by 4 bases; unmatched bases: 4. The CDR3 runs 14 residues.

A few counts support this clonotype. The chain carries TRBV13 and TRBJ2-1; D may be TRBD1 (5 bases). CDR1 and CDR2 (germline): PRHDT, FYEKMQ (reference sequence). The CDR3 consists of 11 residues. V lost 9 bases to trimming and J lost 5 bases, with 8 bases between them. CDR3 nucleotide sequence: TGTGCCAGTAGACAGAACAATGAGCAGTTCTTC. Translating gives CASRQNNEQFF.

This clonotype was counted once. The chain uses TRBV4-2 and TRBJ2-3, with D perhaps given as TRBD1 or TRBD2 (5 bases each). V dropped 3 bases and J dropped 2 bases, with 9 bases sitting between them. This CDR3 region has 14 residues. Germline values: CDR1 LGHNA, CDR2 YNFKEQ. In DNA, the CDR3 is TGTGCCAGCAGCCAGGGGACCCTCACAGATACGCAGTATTTT. It specifies CASSQGTLTDTQYF.

This chain uses TRBV12-3 or TRBV12-4 with TRBJ1-1, with D perhaps TRBD1 (6 bases). CDR3 length equals 13 residues. The V gene lost 6 bases and the J gene lost 9 bases, with 17 bases spanning the gap. CDR3 bases: TGTGCCAGCAGCCGGGGAGGACAGTCCAAAGCTTTCTTT. This gives the protein CASSRGGQSKAFF.